The next 11 T cell receptor beta chains were all read from a single sample in a study of cytomegalovirus exposure and HLA in healthy donors. In the PCR, 60 Vbeta and 13 Jbeta primers were used. The method was immunoSEQ multiplex PCR; TCRdb's version includes in-frame clones alone and lacks a portion of them. The table includes approximately 160,000 clones, about 75% detected once. Sequenced material: PBMCs. The receptor set was obtained from a male donor in good health and CMV-seropositive.

The chain has TRBV18 and TRBJ2-7, with TRBD1 matching over 9 bases. The germline CDR1 and CDR2 sequences are KGHSH and LQKENI. Trimming cost V 9 bases and J 3 bases; bases outside gene matches: 6. The length of the CDR3 is 13 residues. In nucleotides, the CDR3 is TGTGCCAGTTCAGGGACAGGGAACTACGAGCAGTACTTC. It encodes CASSGTGNYEQYF. The complete variable domain, with remaining parts taken from reference TRBV18 and TRBJ2-7, reads NAGVMQNPRHLVRRRGQEARLRCSPMKGHSHVYWYRQLPEEGLKFMVYLQKENIIDESGMPKERFSAEFPKEGPSILRIQQVVRGDSAAYFCASSGTGNYEQYFGPGTRLTVT.

The V call is TRBV7-9, the J call TRBJ1-1; no clear D gene. The V end was cut by 4 bases, the J end by 3 bases, with 6 bases between. CDR3 length: 12 amino acids. CDR1 is SEHNR and CDR2 is FQNEAQ in the germline V gene (reference sequence). The CDR3 protein is CASSYPDTEAFF. As DNA, the CDR3 is TGTGCCAGCAGCTATCCGGACACTGAAGCTTTCTTT.

The gene calls are TRBV18 and TRBJ2-7, with 8 bases identical to TRBD1. Germline-derived CDR1 and CDR2 are KGHSH and LQKENI. V lost 4 bases, J lost 2 bases, and 7 bases stayed unmatched. The CDR3 runs to 15 residues. This CDR3 is CASSLAGQGTYEQYF. Written as DNA, the CDR3 is TGTGCCAGCTCACTCGCTGGACAGGGAACCTACGAGCAGTACTTC.

The chain is built from TRBV18 and TRBJ2-7; D might be TRBD1 (5 bases). The germline V gene has CDR1 KGHSH and CDR2 LQKENI. This CDR3 spans 14 amino acids. V lost 2 bases and J 7 bases, leaving 15 bases between the germline ends. The CDR3 loop reads CASSPETVPLEQYF. The DNA for the CDR3 is TGTGCCAGCTCACCAGAGACAGTGCCCTTAGAGCAGTACTTC.

As DNA, the CDR3 is TGTGCCAGCAGCTTGGCCCCCCTTCAGGGTGAAAAACTGTTTTTT. This codes for CASSLAPLQGEKLFF. The J gene is TRBJ1-4, the V gene TRBV5-4; D is perhaps TRBD1 (5 bases). Trimming removed 0 bases from V and 7 bases from J, with 13 bases in between. The germline V gene encodes CDR1 SGHNT and CDR2 YYREEE (reference sequence). This CDR3 has 15 residues.

The chain joins TRBV7-2 to TRBJ2-3; no firm D call. V dropped 5 bases and J dropped 14 bases, with 23 bases sitting between them. The CDR3 length is 14 residues. Germline assignment: CDR1 SGHTA and CDR2 FQGNSA. The CDR3 here is CASSQPPQVTEWYF. The CDR3 coding sequence is TGTGCCAGCAGCCAACCCCCGCAGGTCACGGAATGGTATTTT.

The genes are TRBV9 and TRBJ2-6; D perhaps matches TRBD2 (5 bases). Trimming pared 6 bases from V and 0 bases from J, leaving 7 bases between. In germline, CDR1 is SGDLS, CDR2 YYNGEE. This CDR3 region has 14 residues. CDR3 bases: TGTGCCAGCACTGGGAGCTCTGGGGCCAACGTCCTGACTTTC. As protein: CASTGSSGANVLTF.

This chain joins TRBV7-3 and TRBJ1-6; possible D gene TRBD1, 5 bases. V was pared by 5 bases and J by 0 bases, with 5 bases between. Germline V lookup: CDR1 SGHTA, CDR2 FQGTGA. The CDR3 runs to 14 residues. CDR3 coding DNA: TGTGCCAGCAGCCAGGGCTCCTATAATTCACCCCTCCACTTT. This codes for CASSQGSYNSPLHF.

Written as DNA, the CDR3 is TGTGCCATCAGTTCGGGGGGGGACGGGGGAAAGACCCAGTACTTC. Translating gives CAISSGGDGGKTQYF. The chain employs TRBV10-3 and TRBJ2-5; 8 nucleotides align to TRBD2. V dropped 5 bases and J dropped 6; count of bases not matched to a gene: 11. CDR3 length: 15 amino acids. Germline V gene sequence: CDR1 ENHRY, CDR2 SYGVKD.

By proportion, this clone is medium-sized. The chain uses TRBV9 and TRBJ1-1; D ambiguous. Trimming pared 0 bases from V and 2 bases from J, leaving 8 bases between. The CDR3 runs to 14 residues. Germline values: CDR1 SGDLS, CDR2 YYNGEE. CDR3 region: CASSVDVFNTEAFF. The CDR3 DNA is TGTGCCAGCAGCGTAGATGTCTTTAACACTGAAGCTTTCTTT.

The chain joins TRBV5-5 to TRBJ2-7; 15 bases are a match to TRBD2. The V gene's germline CDR1 is SGHKS and CDR2 YYEKEE (reference sequence). This CDR3 has 15 residues. The V and J ends lost 3 bases and 4 bases, in that order; junction bases with no gene match: 2. This CDR3 reads CASSWGTSGGYEQYF. CDR3 DNA: TGTGCCAGCAGCTGGGGGACTAGCGGGGGGTACGAGCAGTACTTC.